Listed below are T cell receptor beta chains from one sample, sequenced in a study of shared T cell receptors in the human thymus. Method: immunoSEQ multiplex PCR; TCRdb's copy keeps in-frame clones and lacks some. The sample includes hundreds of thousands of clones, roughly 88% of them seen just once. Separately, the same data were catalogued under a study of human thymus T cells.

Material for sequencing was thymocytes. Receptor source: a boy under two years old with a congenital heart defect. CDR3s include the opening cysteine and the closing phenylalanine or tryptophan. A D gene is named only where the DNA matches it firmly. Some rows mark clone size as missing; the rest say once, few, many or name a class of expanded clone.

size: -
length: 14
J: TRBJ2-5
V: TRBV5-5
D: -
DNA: TGTGCCAGCAGCTTTGGGGCAGGGAAAGAGACCCAGTACTTC
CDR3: CASSFGAGKETQYF

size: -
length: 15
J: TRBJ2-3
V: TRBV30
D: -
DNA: TGTGCCTGGATACGTCGCGGGACCAGCACAGATACGCAGTATTTT
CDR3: CAWIRRGTSTDTQYF

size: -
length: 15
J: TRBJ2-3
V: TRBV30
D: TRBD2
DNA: TGTGCCTGGAGTGTCGCGGGGGGGCTCACAGATACGCAGTATTTT
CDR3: CAWSVAGGLTDTQYF

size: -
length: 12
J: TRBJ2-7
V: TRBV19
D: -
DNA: TGTGCCAGTAGTGGAGGGGTCTACGAGCAGTACTTC
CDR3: CASSGGVYEQYF

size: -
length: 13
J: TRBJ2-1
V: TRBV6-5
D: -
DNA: TGTGCCAGCAGTTACGGTCAAGGGGGTGAGCAGTTCTTC
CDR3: CASSYGQGGEQFF

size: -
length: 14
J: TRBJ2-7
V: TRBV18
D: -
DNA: TGTGCCACCCTGTCAGACAGTAGCCCCTACGAGCAGTACTTC
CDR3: CATLSDSSPYEQYF

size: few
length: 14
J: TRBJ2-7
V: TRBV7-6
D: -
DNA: TGTGCCAGCAGCTTACTGGTAGAAGCGTACGAGCAGTACTTC
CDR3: CASSLLVEAYEQYF

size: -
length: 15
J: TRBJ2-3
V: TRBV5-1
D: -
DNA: TGCGCCAGCAGCTTGGGGGCGGCGGGGAGTTATACGCAGTATTTT
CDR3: CASSLGAAGSYTQYF

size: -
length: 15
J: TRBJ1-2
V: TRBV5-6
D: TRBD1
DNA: TGTGCCAGCAGCTTGGCGACAGGGACTGGCTATGGCTACACCTTC
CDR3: CASSLATGTGYGYTF

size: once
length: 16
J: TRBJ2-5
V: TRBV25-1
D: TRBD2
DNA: TGTGCCAGCGGAGAGGGGACTAGCGGGAGGGAAGAGACCCAGTACTTC
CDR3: CASGEGTSGREETQYF

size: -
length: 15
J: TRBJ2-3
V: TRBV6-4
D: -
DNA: TGTGCCAGCAGTGACTCTGGGCGGGCCACAGATACGCAGTATTTT
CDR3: CASSDSGRATDTQYF

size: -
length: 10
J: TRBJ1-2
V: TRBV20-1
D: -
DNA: TGCAGTGGTCTAGGGGATGGCTACACCTTC
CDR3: CSGLGDGYTF

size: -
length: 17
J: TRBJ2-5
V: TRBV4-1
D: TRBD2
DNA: TGCGCCAGCAGCCAAGATGGGTCTAGCGGGGGGGAAGAGACCCAGTACTTC
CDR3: CASSQDGSSGGEETQYF

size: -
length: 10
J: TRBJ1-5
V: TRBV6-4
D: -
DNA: TGTGCCACCCGAGGTCAGCCCCAGCATTTT
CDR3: CATRGQPQHF

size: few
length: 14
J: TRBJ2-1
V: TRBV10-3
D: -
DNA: TGTGCCATCAGTGAGTCGGAGACGGACAATGAGCAGTTCTTC
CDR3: CAISESETDNEQFF

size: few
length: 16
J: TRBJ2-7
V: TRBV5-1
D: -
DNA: TGCGCCAGCAGCCGCCTCACGAGGACACAGCCCTACGAGCAGTACTTC
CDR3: CASSRLTRTQPYEQYF

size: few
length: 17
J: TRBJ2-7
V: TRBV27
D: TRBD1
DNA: TGTGCCAGCAGTCTCCGGGACAGCCGTGGGGCCCCCTACGAGCAGTACTTC
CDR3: CASSLRDSRGAPYEQYF

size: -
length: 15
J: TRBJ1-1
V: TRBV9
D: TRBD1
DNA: TGTGCCAGCAGCGTAGGTGGACAGGCCGACACTGAAGCTTTCTTT
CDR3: CASSVGGQADTEAFF

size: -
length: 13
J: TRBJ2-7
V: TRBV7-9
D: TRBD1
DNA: TGTGCCAGCAGCTTGAACAGGGGCTACGAGCAGTACTTC
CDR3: CASSLNRGYEQYF

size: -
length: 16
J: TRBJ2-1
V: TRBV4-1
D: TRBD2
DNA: TGCGCCAGCAGCCAGACCCGGACTAGCGGGAAGGGTGAGCAGTTCTTC
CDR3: CASSQTRTSGKGEQFF

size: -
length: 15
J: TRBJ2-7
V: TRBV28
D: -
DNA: TGTGCCAGCGGACCCATCGGGACACGCTCCTACGAGCAGTACTTC
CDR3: CASGPIGTRSYEQYF

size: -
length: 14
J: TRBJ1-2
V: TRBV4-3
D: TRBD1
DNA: TGCGCCAGCAGCCACACCGGACAGGACTATGGCTACACCTTC
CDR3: CASSHTGQDYGYTF

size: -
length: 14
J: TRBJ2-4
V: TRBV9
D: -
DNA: TGTGCCAGCAGCGTAGGGTCCAAAGGGGACATTCAGTACTTC
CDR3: CASSVGSKGDIQYF

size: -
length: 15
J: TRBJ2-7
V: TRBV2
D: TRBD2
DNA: TGTGCCGGATTGTACGGGCGGGAGGAGAGATACGAGCAGTACTTC
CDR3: CAGLYGREERYEQYF

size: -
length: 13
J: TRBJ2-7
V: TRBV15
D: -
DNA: TGTGCCACCAGCCCTGGAGCTACCTACGAGCAGTACTTC
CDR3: CATSPGATYEQYF

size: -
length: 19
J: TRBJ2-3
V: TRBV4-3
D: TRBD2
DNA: TGCGCCAGCAGCCAACCACCTAGACGACTAGCGGGAGTAACAGATACGCAGTATTTT
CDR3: CASSQPPRRLAGVTDTQYF

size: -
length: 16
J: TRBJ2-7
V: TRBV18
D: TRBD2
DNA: TGTGCCAGCTCACCGATAGGACTAGCTGCGTCCTACGAGCAGTACTTC
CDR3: CASSPIGLAASYEQYF

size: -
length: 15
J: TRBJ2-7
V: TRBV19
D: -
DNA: TGTGCCAGTAGTATTTGGGGGACAAGGAACTACGAGCAGTACTTC
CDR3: CASSIWGTRNYEQYF

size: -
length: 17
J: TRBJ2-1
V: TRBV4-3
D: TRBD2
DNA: TGCGCCAGCAGCCAAGCTTTAAGGACTAGCGGGACAAATGAGCAGTTCTTC
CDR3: CASSQALRTSGTNEQFF

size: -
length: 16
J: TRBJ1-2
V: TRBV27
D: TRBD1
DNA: TGTGCCAGCAGTCCAACCGGGACAGGGACGGCCTATGGCTACACCTTC
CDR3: CASSPTGTGTAYGYTF

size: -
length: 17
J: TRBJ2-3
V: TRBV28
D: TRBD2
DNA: TGTGCCAGCAGTCCGCGGACTAGCTCAGAAGGAGCAGATACGCAGTATTTT
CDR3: CASSPRTSSEGADTQYF

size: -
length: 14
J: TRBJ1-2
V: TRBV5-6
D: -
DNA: TGTGCCAGCAGCGACGGACAGCCGAACTATGGCTACACCTTC
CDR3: CASSDGQPNYGYTF

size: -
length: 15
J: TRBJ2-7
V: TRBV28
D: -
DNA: TGTGCCAGCCGCCCGACAGGGACTCAGATCTACGAGCAGTACTTC
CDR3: CASRPTGTQIYEQYF

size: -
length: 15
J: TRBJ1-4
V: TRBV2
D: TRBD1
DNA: TGTGCCAGCAGTGTTCGACAGGGCCTGAATGAAAAACTGTTTTTT
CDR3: CASSVRQGLNEKLFF

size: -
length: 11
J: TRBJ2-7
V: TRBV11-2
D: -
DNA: TGTGCCAGCAGCTTAGTGAGAGAGCAGTACTTC
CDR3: CASSLVREQYF

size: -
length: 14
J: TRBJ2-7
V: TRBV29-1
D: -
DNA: TGCAGCGCCGGTGGGCGGGATAACTCCTACGAGCAGTACTTC
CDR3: CSAGGRDNSYEQYF

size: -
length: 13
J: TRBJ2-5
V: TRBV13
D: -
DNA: TGTGCCAGCTCCATCGGACAGCAAGAGACCCAGTACTTC
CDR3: CASSIGQQETQYF

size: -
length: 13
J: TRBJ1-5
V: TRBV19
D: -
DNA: TGTGCCAGTAGTATTTGGGGGGATCAGCCCCAGCATTTT
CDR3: CASSIWGDQPQHF

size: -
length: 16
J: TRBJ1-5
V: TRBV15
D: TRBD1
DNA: TGTGCCACCAGCAGGCGCGACAGGGGCGGTAATCAGCCCCAGCATTTT
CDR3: CATSRRDRGGNQPQHF

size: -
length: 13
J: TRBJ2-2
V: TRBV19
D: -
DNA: TGTGCCAGTAGAGGGGAACGAACCGGGGAGCTGTTTTTT
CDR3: CASRGERTGELFF

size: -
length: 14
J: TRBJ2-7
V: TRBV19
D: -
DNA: TGTGCCAGTAGTATAGCCCCCAATACAGACGAGCAGTACTTC
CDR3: CASSIAPNTDEQYF

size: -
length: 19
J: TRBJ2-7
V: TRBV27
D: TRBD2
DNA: TGTGCCAGCAGTTTATCGACCAATAGGACTAGCGGAATATCCTACGAGCAGTACTTC
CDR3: CASSLSTNRTSGISYEQYF

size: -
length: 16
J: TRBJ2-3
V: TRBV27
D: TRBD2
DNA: TGTGCCAGCAGTTTGTTAGCGGGGTCTAGCACAGATACGCAGTATTTT
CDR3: CASSLLAGSSTDTQYF